Listed below are T cell receptor beta chains from one sample, sequenced in a study of immune characterization of retroperitoneal liposarcoma. TCRdb fed the PCR reads into MiXCR, producing one record per CDR3 protein. The profile shows about 2,400 distinct CDR3 sequences, around two fifths of them singletons. The sample taken for sequencing was tumor tissue. These receptors were obtained from a male donor with retroperitoneal liposarcoma. Both conserved end residues are part of each CDR3. Fields, in order: CDR3 DNA, CDR3 protein, clone size, D gene, V gene, J gene. D genes are given only for firm matches. Clone size is given for some rows only: seen once, a few or many times, or a class if the clone is expanded.

TGTGCCAGCAGCTTATTTCTTTTTAGCGGGAGCTCCTACAATGAGCAGTTCTTC,CASSLFLFSGSSYNEQFF,few,TRBD2,TRBV7-8,TRBJ2-1
TGTGCCAGCAGTGAAATCGGAGGGGAGGGTTGGACAGATACGCAGTATTTT,CASSEIGGEGWTDTQYF,few,TRBD2,TRBV6-1,TRBJ2-3
TGTGCCAGCAGCACCTTAGCGGGAGCCTCCTACAATGAGCAGTTCTTC,CASSTLAGASYNEQFF,-,TRBD2,TRBV7-6,TRBJ2-1
TGTGCCAGCAGCTTCGGACAGGAAGAGACCCAGTACTTC,CASSFGQEETQYF,-,TRBD1,TRBV7-2,TRBJ2-5
TGTGCCAGCAGTGAAAGCCTAGCGGGAGACGAGCAGTTCTTC,CASSESLAGDEQFF,few,TRBD2,TRBV6-1,TRBJ2-1
TGCGCCAGCAGCCAAGATTGGGGACAGGGGGAAGAGACCCAGTACTTC,CASSQDWGQGEETQYF,-,TRBD1,TRBV4-3,TRBJ2-5
TGTGCCAGCGGGCAGACCTACGAGCAGTACTTC,CASGQTYEQYF,medium-sized,-,TRBV6-1,TRBJ2-7
TGTGCTAGCAGCTTGCCCGACGGCGAGACCCAGTACTTC,CASSLPDGETQYF,-,-,TRBV7-7,TRBJ2-5
TGTGCCAGCAGTGAACTAGCGGGAGGTTCTGAGCAGTACTTC,CASSELAGGSEQYF,-,TRBD2,TRBV6-1,TRBJ2-7
TGTGCTAGTGGTTCCAATTCACACGGTCGGGATACGCAGTATTTT,CASGSNSHGRDTQYF,few,-,TRBV12-5,TRBJ2-3
TGTGCCAGCAGTTACCACGGCTCAGGGGGCCATGGCTACACCTTC,CASSYHGSGGHGYTF,-,TRBD1,TRBV6-5,TRBJ1-2
TGTGCCAGCAGTGAAGTGGAAAGGCTAGATGAGCAGTTCTTC,CASSEVERLDEQFF,few,-,TRBV6-1,TRBJ2-1
TGTGCCACGCACGGGAACACCGGGGAGCTGTTTTTT,CATHGNTGELFF,-,-,TRBV6-1,TRBJ2-2
TGTGCCAGCAGCGTAGAGGAGCGGGATACGCAGTATTTT,CASSVEERDTQYF,-,-,TRBV7-2,TRBJ2-3
TGTGCCAGCTCCCGACAGGACAATGAGCAGTTCTTC,CASSRQDNEQFF,large,-,TRBV6-6,TRBJ2-1
TGTGCCAGCAGTGTTGGCCCCAACAATGAGCAGTTCTTC,CASSVGPNNEQFF,once,-,TRBV6-4,TRBJ2-1
TGCAGTGCTCCCTACGGACTAGCGGGGACCACAGATACGCAGTATTTT,CSAPYGLAGTTDTQYF,-,TRBD2,TRBV20-1,TRBJ2-3
TGTGCCAGCAGTCTGCAAATCGGGACTAGCGGGAGTCACACCGGGGAGCTGTTTTTT,CASSLQIGTSGSHTGELFF,once,TRBD2,TRBV12-3/TRBV12-4,TRBJ2-2
TGTGCCAGCAGCCGGATGGGGGATACGCAGTATTTT,CASSRMGDTQYF,medium-sized,-,TRBV12-3/TRBV12-4,TRBJ2-3
TGTGCCAGCAGCTTGGATCTAGCGGGATACAATGAGCAGTTCTTC,CASSLDLAGYNEQFF,large,TRBD2,TRBV5-5,TRBJ2-1
TGTGCCAGCAGCGGGTCCCTTGCTGGAGAAAAACTGTTTTTT,CASSGSLAGEKLFF,medium-sized,-,TRBV6-1,TRBJ1-4
TGTGCCAGCAGGGGAGGGGAGAATCGGGACACCGGGGAGCTGTTTTTT,CASRGGENRDTGELFF,few,TRBD2,TRBV11-3,TRBJ2-2
TGTGCCAGCAGCTCAAGCCGCTTTGTCTCCTACAATGAGCAGTACTTC,CASSSSRFVSYNEQYF,-,-,TRBV7-8,TRBJ2-7
TGTGCCACCAGTGATCCCCGAGGGGGGGCCCAAGAGACCCAGTTCTTC,CATSDPRGGAQETQFF,-,-,TRBV24-1,TRBJ2-1
TGTGCCAGCAGCCTTAGACCGGGACTAGCTTCGGTTGAGCAGTTCTTC,CASSLRPGLASVEQFF,-,TRBD2,TRBV11-2,TRBJ2-1
TGTGCCAGCAGTTTGCGGCCACAGTTTCAAGAGACCCAGTTCTTC,CASSLRPQFQETQFF,-,-,TRBV6-1,TRBJ2-1
TGCGCCAGCAGTGGTCTTGACAGCTCCTACAATGAGCAGTTCTTC,CASSGLDSSYNEQFF,-,-,TRBV10-2,TRBJ2-1
TGTGCCAGCAGTATAGCGGGAGGAAGTAATGAGCAGCTCTTC,CASSIAGGSNEQLF,-,TRBD2,TRBV6-1,TRBJ2-1
TGTGCCAGCAGGATATTTGAAAAACTGTTTTTT,CASRIFEKLFF,few,-,TRBV6-1,TRBJ1-4
TGTGCTAGTGGTTTCTTAGCGGGTAGCATTCAGTACTTC,CASGFLAGSIQYF,-,TRBD2,TRBV12-5,TRBJ2-4
TGTGCCAGCAGTTTAAGACTAGCGGGAGGGGGGAATGAGCAGTTCTTC,CASSLRLAGGGNEQFF,-,TRBD2,TRBV12-3/TRBV12-4,TRBJ2-1
TGTGCCAGCAATGGACAGATTTACAATGAGCAGTTCTTC,CASNGQIYNEQFF,once,-,TRBV6-1,TRBJ2-1
TGTGCCAGCAGTGAAGCGCTTCAAGCACTAGTCGGGCAGTTCTTC,CASSEALQALVGQFF,medium-sized,-,TRBV6-1,TRBJ2-1
TGTGCCAGCAGCTTAGCGGCGGGACAGCTCTCCTACGAGCAGTACTTC,CASSLAAGQLSYEQYF,-,-,TRBV7-6,TRBJ2-7
TGTGCCAGCAGTGAGGGGGCTAGCAGCACAGATACGCAGTATTTT,CASSEGASSTDTQYF,few,-,TRBV6-1,TRBJ2-3
TGTGCCAGCAGTGAAGATCCGGGAAGCGGGAATGAGCAGTTCTTC,CASSEDPGSGNEQFF,hyperexpanded,-,TRBV6-1,TRBJ2-1
TGTGCCAGCAGCCCCGGGGGCGGGGTCAATGAGCAGTTCTTC,CASSPGGGVNEQFF,-,-,TRBV5-4,TRBJ2-1
TGTGCCAGCAGACCTGAGACAGGGGGTATCTATGGCTACACCTTC,CASRPETGGIYGYTF,few,TRBD1,TRBV12-3/TRBV12-4,TRBJ1-2
TGTGCCAGCAGCCCAGGGTGGGAGTGGGGCAATGAGCAGTTCTTC,CASSPGWEWGNEQFF,-,-,TRBV9,TRBJ2-1
TGTGCCAGCAGTCCCGGGTCCCCGAGGGATCAGCCCCAGCATTTT,CASSPGSPRDQPQHF,medium-sized,-,TRBV6-6,TRBJ1-5
TGTGCCAGCAGCCAGGGACGGAATCAGCCCCAGCATTTT,CASSQGRNQPQHF,-,-,TRBV7-2,TRBJ1-5
TGTGCCAGCAGTTACCTGATTGTTAGGGACAGAGAAAATGAAAAACTGTTTTTT,CASSYLIVRDRENEKLFF,medium-sized,TRBD1,TRBV6-7,TRBJ1-4